This TCR beta chain was sequenced during a study of cytomegalovirus exposure and HLA in healthy donors. This PCR relied on a set of 60 Vbeta primers and 13 Jbeta primers. TCRdb keeps only in-frame clones here, not all; method: immunoSEQ multiplex PCR. The data contain about 190,000 clones, around 86% of them singletons. The CDR3 length is 15 residues. The ends were cut back, 6 bases at V and 6 bases at J, with 18 bases in the middle. Germline CDR1 MNHEY, CDR2 SVGAGI. This TCR was recovered from a man aged 25-45 years in good health and CMV-seronegative. The chain employs TRBV6-5 and TRBJ2-1; D possibly corresponds to TRBD2 (6 bases). The sample was PBMCs. The CDR3 DNA reads as TGTGCCAGCAGAACCGGGGGTGCCGGGGTCAATGAGCAGTTCTTC. Translating gives CASRTGGAGVNEQFF.